The clone carrying this TCR beta chain is medium-sized within its sample. What it recognizes is unknown. This entry comes from a study of T cells in localized non-small cell lung cancer. Study observations and caveats: Appearance in adjacent lung was seen for a median approximately 58 of the top 100 tumor clones.

Profiled with immunoSEQ multiplex PCR; TCRdb holds only in-frame clones, not every one. The table shows about 3,000 clones, with about 20% occurring only once. Trimming left V 5 bases short and J 6 bases short, with 21 bases between. The CDR3 length is 15 residues. Germline CDR1 reads SGDLS; CDR2 reads YYNGEE. The TCR sequence derives from a man aged 40-75 years with stage I squamous cell lung carcinoma. The sample was lung tumor tissue, taken before any cancer treatment. The chain carries TRBV9 and TRBJ2-7; no firm D call. CDR3 sequence: CASSDAAQRKGEQYF. CDR3 bases: TGTGCCAGCAGTGATGCGGCCCAGAGGAAGGGCGAGCAGTACTTC.